This T cell receptor (beta chain) appears in the sequencing data of a study of blood T cells in healthy people across ages. This clonotype has only a few counts. Then a second PCR, running roughly 7 to 12 cycles, was carried out with a sample-barcoded 5' primer and a J-beta primer mix. TCRdb itself ran the 5' RACE reads through MiXCR, one entry per CDR3 protein. This table has some 1,800,000 distinct CDR3 sequences, around 40% appearing once. Germline V CDR1 and CDR2: SGDLS, YYNGEE. This CDR3 is built from 16 residues. The ends lost 3 bases at V and 5 bases at J; junction bases unmatched: 9. The rearrangement joins TRBV9 to TRBJ2-1; 9 bases fit TRBD2. Sequencing was done on a sample of blood. The sequence was obtained from a human donor in good health. The CDR3: CASSGPGLALHNEQFF. The CDR3 DNA is TGTGCCAGCAGCGGACCGGGACTAGCATTACACAATGAGCAGTTCTTC.